The 31 T cell receptor beta chains reported below all come from one sample, sequenced in a study of blood T cell repertoires in COVID-19. The protocol was immunoSEQ multiplex PCR, while the TCRdb copy is restricted to in-frame clones and leaves out a portion. In the table there are 150,000 to 200,000 clones, about 90% of which are singletons. The sample consisted of peripheral blood. The receptors stem from a man in his fifties with acute or convalescent COVID-19.

The V call is TRBV4-2, the J call TRBJ1-5, with 11 bases lining up with TRBD1. The CDR3 totals 17 residues. CDR1 is LGHNA and CDR2 is YNFKEQ in the germline V gene. J lost 0 bases, V lost 3 bases, and 4 bases had no gene match. CDR3 in amino acids: CASSQGQGGGSNQPQHF. The CDR3 DNA reads TGTGCCAGCAGCCAGGGACAGGGGGGCGGTAGCAATCAGCCCCAGCATTTT.

The V gene is TRBV6-6, the J gene TRBJ1-5; D may be TRBD1 (5 bases). The CDR3 runs to 14 residues. V shed 5 bases and J shed 7 bases, with 15 bases lying between them. CDR1 is MNHNY and CDR2 is SVGAGI in the germline V gene (reference sequence). The CDR3 sequence is CASSNWGVGQPQHF. The CDR3 coding sequence is TGTGCCAGCAGTAACTGGGGGGTAGGGCAGCCCCAGCATTTT.

As to this clone: The same CDR3 arises from other DNA sequences in this sample as well. The chain links TRBV12-3 or TRBV12-4 to TRBJ2-3; D might be TRBD1 (5 bases). The CDR3 is 11 residues long. Between the trimmed V and J ends, which lost 4 bases and 6 bases, there was a span of 5 bases. The CDR3 bases are TGTGCCAGCAGTTCAGGGGATACGCAGTATTTT. This translates into CASSSGDTQYF.

In DNA form, the CDR3 reads TGTGCCAGTAGTATAGATCCTGGGGCCTCGAACACTGAAGCTTTCTTT. It specifies CASSIDPGASNTEAFF. V gene TRBV19 combines with J gene TRBJ1-1; perhaps TRBD1 as D (5 bases). V was clipped by 0 bases and J by 1 base, with 12 bases between them. This CDR3 region has 16 residues. The germline gives CDR1 LNHDA, CDR2 SQIVND (reference sequence).

The rearrangement uses TRBV20-1 and TRBJ2-1; 9 positions agree with TRBD2. The CDR3 is made up of 14 amino acids. In germline, CDR1 is DFQATT, CDR2 SNEGSKA (reference sequence). Germline trimming cut 3 bases from V and 5 bases from J; bases unmatched to any gene: 5. The DNA for the CDR3 is TGCAGTGCTAGTCGCCTAGCGGGGAACAATGAGCAGTTCTTC. Translating it yields CSASRLAGNNEQFF.

A single count supports this clone. The CDR3: CASRPGTENIQYF. The DNA for the CDR3 is TGTGCCAGCAGACCCGGGACAGAAAACATTCAGTACTTC. J is TRBJ2-4 and V is TRBV5-5; TRBD1 matches 7 bases. Germline V gives CDR1 SGHKS, CDR2 YYEKEE (reference sequence). The CDR3 has 13 amino acids. V gave up 5 bases and J gave up 5 bases; unmatched junction bases: 4.

The V and J genes are TRBV5-6 and TRBJ1-1; the D is unclear. Germline values: CDR1 SGHDT, CDR2 YYEEEE. Trimming pared 4 bases from V and 2 bases from J, leaving 15 bases between. The CDR3 runs 15 residues. The CDR3 DNA follows: TGTGCCAGCAGCCAACAAATTGGCAGAAACACTGAAGCTTTCTTT. Protein: CASSQQIGRNTEAFF.

CDR3 DNA: TGCGCCAGCAGCTTTAGACAAAACAATGAGCAGTTCTTC. Translated: CASSFRQNNEQFF. The rearrangement links TRBV4-1 to TRBJ2-1; D uncertain. The germline gives CDR1 MGHRA, CDR2 YSYEKL. The CDR3 consists of 13 residues. V was trimmed by 5 bases and J by 5 bases, leaving 10 bases between them.

The chain links TRBV5-4 to TRBJ1-5; tentative D call: TRBD1 (5 bases). Germline V gives CDR1 SGHNT, CDR2 YYREEE (reference sequence). V lost 4 bases to trimming and J lost 0 bases, with 8 bases between them. The CDR3 is made up of 14 amino acids. In DNA form, the CDR3 reads TGTGCCAGCAGCCCAGGGAATAGCAATCAGCCCCAGCATTTT. It codes for CASSPGNSNQPQHF. The full variable domain, completed using reference TRBV5-4 and TRBJ1-5, is ETGVTQSPTHLIKTRGQQVTLRCSSQSGHNTVSWYQQALGQGPQFIFQYYREEENGRGNFPPRFSGLQFPNYSSELNVNALELDDSALYLCASSPGNSNQPQHFGDGTRLSIL.

The gene calls are TRBV6-5 and TRBJ1-6, with TRBD1 matching 7 bases. With 5 bases clipped from V and 7 bases from J, the junction kept 5 bases outside the gene matches. Germline V gene sequence: CDR1 MNHEY, CDR2 SVGAGI. The CDR3 is 14 amino acids. The CDR3 DNA reads TGTGCCAGCAGTAGACCGGGACAGAATTCACCCCTCCACTTT. It translates to CASSRPGQNSPLHF.

This clone was observed a single time. One end of the junction does not line up with germline, which may come from a read error. The V gene is TRBV6-1, the J gene TRBJ2-3; the D gene is possibly TRBD1 (5 bases). The CDR3 covers 11 residues. The germline CDR1 and CDR2 sequences are MNHNS and SASEGT. For the CDR3, the DNA is TGTGCCAGCAGTGAATATAGGACATCCAATTTT. Translated: CASSEYRTSNF.

The rearrangement links TRBV21-1 to TRBJ1-2; the table's D call TRBD1 went unverified against the DNA. TRBV21-1 is assigned pseudogene status. This CDR3 is built from 16 residues. CDR3 sequence: CASSKGRGRIDYGYTF. In DNA form, the CDR3 reads TGTGCCAGCAGCAAAGGGAGGGGGCGGATTGACTATGGCTACACCTTC.

The rearrangement links TRBV4-2 to TRBJ2-5; D is undetermined. The CDR3 has 14 amino acids. V lost 4 bases to trimming and J lost 5 bases, with 14 bases between them. Germline values: CDR1 LGHNA, CDR2 YNFKEQ. The CDR3 loop is CASSLIIHAETQYF. The CDR3 bases are TGTGCCAGCAGCCTAATTATACACGCTGAGACCCAGTACTTC.

The chain links TRBV15 to TRBJ1-2; the D gene is possibly TRBD1 (5 bases). This CDR3 has 16 residues. The V end lost 0 bases, the J end lost 7 bases, and 18 bases lay between the germline ends. Per germline, CDR1 LNHNV and CDR2 YYDKDF (reference sequence). Written as DNA, the CDR3 is TGTGCCACCAGCAGAGAAAGGCCAGGGCCTACTATTGGCTACACCTTC. The encoded protein is CATSRERPGPTIGYTF. Full variable domain (remainder filled in from reference TRBV15 and TRBJ1-2): DAMVIQNPRYQVTQFGKPVTLSCSQTLNHNVMYWYQQKSSQAPKLLFHYYDKDFNNEADTPDNFQSRRPNTSFCFLDIRSPGLGDTAMYLCATSRERPGPTIGYTFGSGTRLTVV.

V usage is TRBV6-2 or TRBV6-3 and J usage is TRBJ1-3, with TRBD1 matching over 7 bases. Germline V gene lookup returns CDR1 MNHEY and CDR2 SVGEGT. Trimming cost V 6 bases and J 0 bases; bases outside gene matches: 5. The CDR3 runs 15 residues. DNA of the CDR3: TGTGCCAGCAGCCCGGGACAGCTCTCTGGAAACACCATATATTTT. This gives the protein CASSPGQLSGNTIYF.

This rearrangement joins TRBV25-1 to TRBJ1-6; D might be TRBD1 (6 bases). V shed 3 bases and J shed 7 bases, with 10 bases lying between them. The CDR3 has 14 residues. The germline V gene has CDR1 MGHDK and CDR2 SYGVNS. The CDR3: CASSEDRHNSPLHF. For the CDR3, the DNA is TGTGCCAGCAGTGAGGACAGACACAATTCACCCCTCCACTTT.

The chain recombines TRBV27 with TRBJ1-4, with D perhaps TRBD1 (5 bases). The CDR3 is 14 residues long. The V gene lost 3 bases and the J gene lost 8 bases, with 13 bases spanning the gap. Germline CDR1 is MNHEY and CDR2 is SMNVEV (reference sequence). The CDR3 DNA reads TGTGCCAGCAGTTTGGGGGGATATGAGGAAAAACTGTTTTTT. Amino acids: CASSLGGYEEKLFF.

In DNA form, the CDR3 reads TGTGCCAGCAGCGTAGGCCTAGCGGGGCCTGGGGAGCAGTTCTTC. Protein product: CASSVGLAGPGEQFF. The rearrangement joins TRBV9 to TRBJ2-1; TRBD2 matches 9 bases. The junction had 8 bases not matched to a gene; V was cut back by 0 bases and J by 10 bases. Germline V gene sequence: CDR1 SGDLS, CDR2 YYNGEE. The CDR3 length is 15 residues.

V is TRBV5-1 and J is TRBJ2-1, with 9 bases aligning to TRBD1. Germline CDR1 and CDR2: SGHRS and YFSETQ. V shed 0 bases, J shed 3 bases, and the junction held 13 bases outside the gene matches. This CDR3 spans 19 amino acids. The CDR3 loop is CASSLARTGVRGRYNEQFF. The CDR3 DNA reads TGCGCCAGCAGCTTGGCGCGGACAGGGGTCCGGGGACGCTACAATGAGCAGTTCTTC.

The chain has TRBV18 and TRBJ2-7; tentatively, D is TRBD2 (6 bases). Germline V lookup: CDR1 KGHSH, CDR2 LQKENI. Trimming removed 2 bases at V and 3 bases at J, with 14 bases between. The CDR3 spans 15 residues. The CDR3 reads CASSPEFAGYYEQYF. The CDR3 nucleotides read TGTGCCAGCTCACCAGAGTTCGCGGGGTACTACGAGCAGTACTTC.

CDR3 DNA: TGTGCCAGCAGTCAGACAGGGGGCAGGGGCGGGGAGCTGTTTTTT. Residues: CASSQTGGRGGELFF. The chain couples TRBV6-5 to TRBJ2-2; 10 bases agree with TRBD1. This CDR3 has 15 amino acids. The germline V gene encodes CDR1 MNHEY and CDR2 SVGAGI. With 5 bases clipped from V and 7 bases from J, the junction kept 7 bases outside the gene matches.

CDR3 amino acids: CASSQDRSSGNTIYF. The CDR3 DNA reads as TGTGCCAGCAGCCAAGATAGGAGTTCTGGAAACACCATATATTTT. This chain links TRBV3-1 (or the pseudogene TRBV3-2) with TRBJ1-3; D is unresolved. Germline V CDR1 and CDR2: LGHDT, YNNKEL (reference sequence). V lost 0 bases and J 1 base, leaving 7 bases between the germline ends. CDR3 length: 15 residues.

The V call is TRBV18, the J call TRBJ2-7, with TRBD2 matching 7 bases. This CDR3 is built from 17 residues. Looked up from germline, CDR1 is KGHSH and CDR2 is LQKENI. The V gene end was trimmed by 6 bases and the J gene end by 0 bases; junction bases not matched to a gene: 14. The CDR3 DNA is TGTGCCAGCTCTGGGCGGGGCGCGGGAGCCCCCTCCTACGAGCAGTACTTC. This codes for CASSGRGAGAPSYEQYF.

This clone showed up just once. The chain joins TRBV5-1 to TRBJ2-7, with D unresolved. Germline V CDR1 and CDR2: SGHRS, YFSETQ. The CDR3 contains 13 residues. With 3 bases removed from V and 3 bases from J, the gap between germline ends came to 10 bases. The CDR3 nucleotides are TGCGCCAGCAGCTCTATTCCGGGCTACGAGCAGTACTTC. The encoded protein is CASSSIPGYEQYF. The full variable domain, rest sourced from reference TRBV5-1 and TRBJ2-7, is KAGVTQTPRYLIKTRGQQVTLSCSPISGHRSVSWYQQTPGQGLQFLFEYFSETQRNKGNFPGRFSGRQFSNSRSEMNVSTLELGDSALYLCASSSIPGYEQYFGPGTRLTVT.

CDR3 nucleotide sequence: TGTGCCAGCTCCCAGGGGCTTGGGAGCTCTGGGGCCAACGTCCTGACTTTC. The encoded protein is CASSQGLGSSGANVLTF. The rearrangement uses TRBV18 and TRBJ2-6, with D maybe TRBD1 (6 bases). Looked up from germline, CDR1 is KGHSH and CDR2 is LQKENI. The CDR3 is 17 amino acids. V lost 6 bases, J lost 0 bases, and 15 bases lay in between. The variable domain in full, with the rest retrieved from reference TRBV18 and TRBJ2-6, is NAGVMQNPRHLVRRRGQEARLRCSPMKGHSHVYWYRQLPEEGLKFMVYLQKENIIDESGMPKERFSAEFPKEGPSILRIQQVVRGDSAAYFCASSQGLGSSGANVLTFGAGSRLTVL.

This chain links TRBV5-1 with TRBJ1-4; possible D gene TRBD1, 6 bases. The CDR3 extends over 15 amino acids. V dropped 0 bases and J dropped 8 bases, with 14 bases sitting between them. Per germline, CDR1 SGHRS and CDR2 YFSETQ. CDR3 nucleotides: TGCGCCAGCAGCTTGGTGGCAGGGGTTCGGGAAAAACTGTTTTTT. Translating it yields CASSLVAGVREKLFF.

V is TRBV6-5 and J is TRBJ1-2, with D possibly TRBD1 on 6 matching bases. This CDR3 is built from 15 residues. Trimming stripped 2 bases from V and 5 bases from J, with 15 bases between. Germline CDR1 is MNHEY and CDR2 is SVGAGI. The CDR3 region is CASSYVRQGWYGYTF. For the CDR3, the DNA is TGTGCCAGCAGTTACGTAAGGCAGGGGTGGTATGGCTACACCTTC.

The gene calls are TRBV19 and TRBJ1-6, with D unresolved. The CDR3 is 13 residues long. Trimming took off 0 bases at V and 9 bases at J, with 6 bases between the two ends. Germline CDR1 is LNHDA and CDR2 is SQIVND (reference sequence). This CDR3 reads CASSIETVSPLHF. In nucleotides, the CDR3 is TGTGCCAGTAGTATAGAGACTGTTTCACCCCTCCACTTT.

The chain combines TRBV7-6 with TRBJ1-4; the match to TRBD1 covers 7 bases. V dropped 5 bases and J dropped 4; count of bases not matched to a gene: 10. The CDR3 runs to 16 residues. CDR1 is SGHVS and CDR2 is FNYEAQ in the germline V gene. The CDR3 loop reads CASSHPGTGVNEKLFF. For the CDR3, the DNA is TGTGCCAGCAGCCATCCCGGAACAGGGGTTAATGAAAAACTGTTTTTT.

This clone appeared once. V usage is TRBV4-3 and J usage is TRBJ1-3; D is unclear. The CDR3 runs 16 residues. Per germline, CDR1 LGHNA and CDR2 YSLEER. Trimming shortened V by 6 bases and J by 0 bases, and 15 bases separated the two germline ends. The CDR3 loop is CASSSQPRYSGNTIYF. The CDR3, as DNA: TGCGCCAGCAGTTCCCAACCCCGCTACTCTGGAAACACCATATATTTT.

V is TRBV28 and J is TRBJ1-5; D gene unclear. V was pared by 2 bases and J by 0 bases, with 11 bases between. The CDR3 is made up of 16 amino acids. Looked up from germline, CDR1 is MDHEN and CDR2 is SYDVKM. The CDR3 coding sequence is TGTGCCAGCAGTTTACCCTCGGGTATTAGCAATCAGCCCCAGCATTTT. Its protein product is CASSLPSGISNQPQHF.